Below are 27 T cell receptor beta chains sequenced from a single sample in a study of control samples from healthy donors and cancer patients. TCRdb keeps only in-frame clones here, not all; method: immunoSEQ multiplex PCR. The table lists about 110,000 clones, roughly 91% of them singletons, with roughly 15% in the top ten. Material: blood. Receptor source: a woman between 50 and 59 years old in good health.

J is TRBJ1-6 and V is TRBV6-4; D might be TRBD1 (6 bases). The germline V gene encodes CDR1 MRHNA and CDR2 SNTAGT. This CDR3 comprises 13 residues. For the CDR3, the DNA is TGTGCGCCGACAGGAGGGCCTAATTCACCCCTCCACTTT. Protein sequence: CAPTGGPNSPLHF.

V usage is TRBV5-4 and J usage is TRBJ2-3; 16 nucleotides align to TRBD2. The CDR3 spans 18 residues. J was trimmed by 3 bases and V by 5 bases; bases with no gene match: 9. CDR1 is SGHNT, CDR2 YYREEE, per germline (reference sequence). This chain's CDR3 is CASRPGTSGGAWTDTQYF. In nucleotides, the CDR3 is TGTGCCAGCAGGCCCGGGACTAGCGGGGGGGCCTGGACAGATACGCAGTATTTT. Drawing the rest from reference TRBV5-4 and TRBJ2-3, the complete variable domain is ETGVTQSPTHLIKTRGQQVTLRCSSQSGHNTVSWYQQALGQGPQFIFQYYREEENGRGNFPPRFSGLQFPNYSSELNVNALELDDSALYLCASRPGTSGGAWTDTQYFGPGTRLTVL.

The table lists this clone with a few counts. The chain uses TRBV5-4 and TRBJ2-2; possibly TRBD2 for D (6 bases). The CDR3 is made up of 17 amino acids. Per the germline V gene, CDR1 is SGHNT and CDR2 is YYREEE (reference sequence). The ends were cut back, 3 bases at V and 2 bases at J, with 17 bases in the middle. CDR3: CASSWGIAEENTGELFF. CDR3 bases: TGTGCCAGCAGCTGGGGGATAGCGGAAGAAAACACCGGGGAGCTGTTTTTT.

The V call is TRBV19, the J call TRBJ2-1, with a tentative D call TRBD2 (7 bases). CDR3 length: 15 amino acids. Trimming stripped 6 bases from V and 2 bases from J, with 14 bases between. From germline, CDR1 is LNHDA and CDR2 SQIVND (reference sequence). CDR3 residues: CASSANGGPYNEQFF. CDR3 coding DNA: TGTGCCAGTAGCGCGAACGGGGGGCCCTACAATGAGCAGTTCTTC.

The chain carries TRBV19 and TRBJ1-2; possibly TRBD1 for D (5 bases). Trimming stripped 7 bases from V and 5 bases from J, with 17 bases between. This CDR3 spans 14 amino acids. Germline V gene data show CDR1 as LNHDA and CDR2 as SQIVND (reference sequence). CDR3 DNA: TGTGCCAGTATTACTCCGGGACGGGAGTATGGCTACACCTTC. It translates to CASITPGREYGYTF.

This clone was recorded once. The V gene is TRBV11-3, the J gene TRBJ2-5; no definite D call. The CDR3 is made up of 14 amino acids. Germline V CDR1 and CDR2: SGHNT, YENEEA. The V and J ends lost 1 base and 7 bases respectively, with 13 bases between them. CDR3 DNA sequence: TGTGCCAGCAGCTTAGCCCCAACATTGGGGACCCAGTACTTC. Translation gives CASSLAPTLGTQYF.

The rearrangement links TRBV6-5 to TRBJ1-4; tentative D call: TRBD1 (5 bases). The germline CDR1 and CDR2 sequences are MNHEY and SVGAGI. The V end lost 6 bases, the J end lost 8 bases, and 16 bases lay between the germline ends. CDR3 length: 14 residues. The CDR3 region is CASRKEQGREKLFF. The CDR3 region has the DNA TGTGCCAGCAGGAAGGAGCAGGGACGAGAAAAACTGTTTTTT.

The DNA of the CDR3 is TGCGCCAGCAGCCTAGGACCCGGGGGCACAGATACGCAGTATTTT. Protein sequence: CASSLGPGGTDTQYF. The chain employs TRBV4-1 and TRBJ2-3; a weak D match, TRBD2 (5 bases). Germline V gene data show CDR1 as MGHRA and CDR2 as YSYEKL. V lost 4 bases and J 1 base, leaving 12 bases between the germline ends. This CDR3 has 15 amino acids.

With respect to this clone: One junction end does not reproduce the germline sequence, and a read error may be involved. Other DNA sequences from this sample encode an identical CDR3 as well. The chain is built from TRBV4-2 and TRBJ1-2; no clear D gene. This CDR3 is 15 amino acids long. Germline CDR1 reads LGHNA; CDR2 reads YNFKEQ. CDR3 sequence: CASSQALNGRYGYTF. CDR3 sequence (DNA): TGTGCCAGCAGCCAAGCTCTAAACGGTCGCTATGGTTACACCTTC.

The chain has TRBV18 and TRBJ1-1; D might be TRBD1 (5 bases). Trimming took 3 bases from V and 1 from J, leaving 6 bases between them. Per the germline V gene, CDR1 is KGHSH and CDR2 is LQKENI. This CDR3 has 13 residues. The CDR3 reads CASSPRENTEAFF. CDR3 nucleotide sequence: TGTGCCAGCTCACCCAGGGAGAACACTGAAGCTTTCTTT.

The CDR3 reads CASSPGSSSYEQYF. Written as DNA, the CDR3 is TGTGCCAGCAGTCCGGGGAGCAGCTCCTACGAGCAGTACTTC. V usage is TRBV27 and J usage is TRBJ2-7; a weak D match, TRBD2 (5 bases). CDR3 size: 14 residues. The V gene lost 5 bases and the J gene lost 0 bases, with 11 bases spanning the gap. The germline V gene encodes CDR1 MNHEY and CDR2 SMNVEV (reference sequence).

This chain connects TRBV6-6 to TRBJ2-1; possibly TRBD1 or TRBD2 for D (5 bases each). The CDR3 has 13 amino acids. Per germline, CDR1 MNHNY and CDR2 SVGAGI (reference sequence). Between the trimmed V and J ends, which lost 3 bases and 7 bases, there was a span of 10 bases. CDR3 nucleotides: TGTGCCAGCAGTTATGGGGGACCGAATGAGCAGTTCTTC. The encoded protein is CASSYGGPNEQFF.

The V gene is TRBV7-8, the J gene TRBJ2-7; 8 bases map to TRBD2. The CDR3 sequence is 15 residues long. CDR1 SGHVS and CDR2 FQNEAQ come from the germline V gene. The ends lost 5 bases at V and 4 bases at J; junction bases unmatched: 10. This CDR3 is CASSTPRAGVYEQYV. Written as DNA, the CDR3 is TGTGCCAGCAGCACCCCCCGAGCGGGAGTGTACGAGCAGTACGTC.

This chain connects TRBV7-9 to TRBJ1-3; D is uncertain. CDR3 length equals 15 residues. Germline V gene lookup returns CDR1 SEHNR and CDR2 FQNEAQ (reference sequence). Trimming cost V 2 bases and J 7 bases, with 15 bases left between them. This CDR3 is CASSLLIVTGNTIYF. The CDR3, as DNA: TGTGCCAGCAGCTTATTGATTGTGACGGGGAACACCATATATTTT.

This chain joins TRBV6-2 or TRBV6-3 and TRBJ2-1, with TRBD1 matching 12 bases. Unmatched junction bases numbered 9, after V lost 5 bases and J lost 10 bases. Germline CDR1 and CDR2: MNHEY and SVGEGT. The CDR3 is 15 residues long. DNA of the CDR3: TGTGCCAGCAGTACGACCGGGACAGGGGGCGGCGAGCAGTTCTTC. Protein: CASSTTGTGGGEQFF.

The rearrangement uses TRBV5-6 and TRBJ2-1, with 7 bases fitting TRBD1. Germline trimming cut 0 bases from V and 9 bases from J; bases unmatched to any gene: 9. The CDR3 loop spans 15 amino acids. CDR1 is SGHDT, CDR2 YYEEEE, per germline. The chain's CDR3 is CASSLGTGYKGEQFF. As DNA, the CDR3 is TGTGCCAGCAGCTTGGGGACAGGTTACAAGGGTGAGCAGTTCTTC. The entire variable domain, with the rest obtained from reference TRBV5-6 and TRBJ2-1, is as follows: DAGVTQSPTHLIKTRGQQVTLRCSPKSGHDTVSWYQQALGQGPQFIFQYYEEEERQRGNFPDRFSGHQFPNYSSELNVNALLLGDSALYLCASSLGTGYKGEQFFGPGTRLTVL.

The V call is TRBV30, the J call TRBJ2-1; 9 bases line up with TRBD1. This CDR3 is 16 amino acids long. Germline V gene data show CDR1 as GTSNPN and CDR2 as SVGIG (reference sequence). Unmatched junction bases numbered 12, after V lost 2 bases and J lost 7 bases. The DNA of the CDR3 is TGTGCCTGGAGTCCCGTTGGGGACAGGGAGGCGAATGAGCAGTTCTTC. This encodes CAWSPVGDREANEQFF. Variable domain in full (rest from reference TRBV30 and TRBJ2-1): SQTIHQWPATLVQPVGSPLSLECTVEGTSNPNLYWYRQAAGRGLQLLFYSVGIGQISSEVPQNLSASRPQDRQFILSSKKLLLSDSGFYLCAWSPVGDREANEQFFGPGTRLTVL.

The CDR3 region has the DNA TGCAGTGCTAGTGCAGGGGCGAGTGCCTACGAGCAGTACTTC. This sequence encodes CSASAGASAYEQYF. J is TRBJ2-7 and V is TRBV20-1, with D perhaps matching TRBD1 (6 bases). The length of the CDR3 is 14 residues. Germline values: CDR1 DFQATT, CDR2 SNEGSKA (reference sequence). V lost 3 bases and J 2 bases, leaving 14 bases between the germline ends.

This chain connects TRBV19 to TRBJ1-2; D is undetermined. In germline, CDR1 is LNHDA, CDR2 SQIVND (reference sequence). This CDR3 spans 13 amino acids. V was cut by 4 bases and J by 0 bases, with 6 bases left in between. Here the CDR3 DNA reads TGTGCCAGTAGTACCAGCCCTAACTATGGCTACACCTTC. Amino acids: CASSTSPNYGYTF.

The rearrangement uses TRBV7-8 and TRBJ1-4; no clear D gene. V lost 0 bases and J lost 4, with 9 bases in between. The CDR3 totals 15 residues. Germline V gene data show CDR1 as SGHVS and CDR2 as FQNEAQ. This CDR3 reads CASSLAPTLNEKLFF. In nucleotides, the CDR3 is TGTGCCAGCAGCTTAGCCCCCACCCTTAATGAAAAACTGTTTTTT.

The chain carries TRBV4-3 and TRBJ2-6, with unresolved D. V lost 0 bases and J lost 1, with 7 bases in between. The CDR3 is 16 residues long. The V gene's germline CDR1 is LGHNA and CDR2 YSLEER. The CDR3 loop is CASSQEVQSGANVLTF. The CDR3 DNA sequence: TGCGCCAGCAGCCAAGAAGTCCAATCTGGGGCCAACGTCCTGACTTTC.

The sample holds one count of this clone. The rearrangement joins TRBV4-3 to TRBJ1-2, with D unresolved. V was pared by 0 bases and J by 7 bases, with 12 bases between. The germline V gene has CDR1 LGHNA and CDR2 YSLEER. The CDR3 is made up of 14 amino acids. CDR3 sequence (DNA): TGCGCCAGCAGCCAAGATAGGGCAGAGGGTGGCTACACCTTC. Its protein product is CASSQDRAEGGYTF.

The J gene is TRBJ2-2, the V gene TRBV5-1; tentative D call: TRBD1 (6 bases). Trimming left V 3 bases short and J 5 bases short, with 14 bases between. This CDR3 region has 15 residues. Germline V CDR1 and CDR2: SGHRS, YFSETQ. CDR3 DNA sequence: TGCGCCAGCAGCTCGGTCACAGGGCATACCGGGGAGCTGTTTTTT. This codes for CASSSVTGHTGELFF.

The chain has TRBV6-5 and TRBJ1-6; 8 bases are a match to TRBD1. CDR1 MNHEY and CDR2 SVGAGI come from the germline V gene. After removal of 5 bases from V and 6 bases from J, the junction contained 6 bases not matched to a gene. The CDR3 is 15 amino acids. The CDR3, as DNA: TGTGCCAGCAGTCGCGACAGGGGAGTTAATTCACCCCTCCACTTT. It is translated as CASSRDRGVNSPLHF.

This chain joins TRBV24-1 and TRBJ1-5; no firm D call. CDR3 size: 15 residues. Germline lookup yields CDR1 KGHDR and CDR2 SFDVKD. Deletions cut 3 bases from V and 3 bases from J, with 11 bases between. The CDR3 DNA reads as TGTGCCACCAGTGATGCCTCGGGTCACAATCAGCCCCAGCATTTT. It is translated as CATSDASGHNQPQHF.

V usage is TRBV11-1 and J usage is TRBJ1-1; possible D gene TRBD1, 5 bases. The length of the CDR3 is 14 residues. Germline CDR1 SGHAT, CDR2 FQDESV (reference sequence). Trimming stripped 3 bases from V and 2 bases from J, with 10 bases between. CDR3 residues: CASSFGTVNTEAFF. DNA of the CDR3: TGTGCCAGCAGCTTCGGGACGGTTAACACTGAAGCTTTCTTT.

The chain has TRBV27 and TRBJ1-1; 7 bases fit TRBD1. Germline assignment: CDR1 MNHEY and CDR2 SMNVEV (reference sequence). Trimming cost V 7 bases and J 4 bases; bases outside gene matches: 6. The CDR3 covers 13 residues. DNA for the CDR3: TGTGCCAGCATCGAAGGGGGCGGCACTGAAGCTTTCTTT. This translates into CASIEGGGTEAFF.